The TCR beta chain under discussion was sequenced for a study of radiation and T cells in renal cell carcinoma. Study-level findings and limits: Without pretreatment biopsies, baseline tumor clonotype presence was undetermined.

Time point here: blood 4 weeks post-SBRT, at nephrectomy. Documented treatment: 15 Gy SBRT to primary tumor, nephrectomy 4 weeks later. Nephrectomy followed 15 Gy stereotactic body radiation by 4 weeks. The tumor was a clear cell renal cell carcinoma. Unmatched junction bases numbered 7, after V lost 6 bases and J lost 7 bases. Germline CDR1 ENHRY, CDR2 SYGVKD. There are 13 residues in the CDR3. Details on this clone: Antigen specificity is unknown.

TCRdb's table, derived via immunoSEQ multiplex PCR, lists solely in-frame clones and lacks some. The sample carries roughly 80,000 clones, 83% recorded once. The V gene is TRBV10-3, the J gene TRBJ2-7, with 9 bases matching TRBD2. The TCR was taken from a woman in her sixties or seventies with renal cell carcinoma. The sample here was blood, taken from a patient whose treatment included radiotherapy and nephrectomy. In DNA form, the CDR3 reads TGTGCCATCAGGGTAGCGGGAGATCGGGAGCAGTACTTC. Translated, it gives CAIRVAGDREQYF.